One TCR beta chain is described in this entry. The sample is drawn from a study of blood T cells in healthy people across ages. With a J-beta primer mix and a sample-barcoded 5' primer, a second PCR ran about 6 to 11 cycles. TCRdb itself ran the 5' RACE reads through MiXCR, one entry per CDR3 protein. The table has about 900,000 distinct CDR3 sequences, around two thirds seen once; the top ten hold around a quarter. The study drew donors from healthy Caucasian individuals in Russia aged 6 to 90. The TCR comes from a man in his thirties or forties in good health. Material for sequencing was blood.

CDR3 region: CASSGTTGSGELFF. The CDR3, as DNA: TGTGCCAGCAGCGGGACGACAGGCTCCGGGGAGCTGTTTTTT. The rearrangement links TRBV9 to TRBJ2-2; maybe TRBD1 (6 bases). Germline V gene lookup returns CDR1 SGDLS and CDR2 YYNGEE. V gave up 3 bases and J gave up 6 bases, with 12 bases separating them. CDR3 length: 14 residues.